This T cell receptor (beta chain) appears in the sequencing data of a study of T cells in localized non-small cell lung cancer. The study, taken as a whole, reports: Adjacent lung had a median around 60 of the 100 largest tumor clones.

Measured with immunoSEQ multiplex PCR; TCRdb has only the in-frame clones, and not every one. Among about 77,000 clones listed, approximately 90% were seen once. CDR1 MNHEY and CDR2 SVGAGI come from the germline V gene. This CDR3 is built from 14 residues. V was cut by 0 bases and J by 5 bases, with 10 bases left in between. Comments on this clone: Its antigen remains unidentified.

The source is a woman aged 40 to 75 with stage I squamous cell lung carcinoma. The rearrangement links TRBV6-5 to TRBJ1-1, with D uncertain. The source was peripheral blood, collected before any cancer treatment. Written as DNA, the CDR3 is TGTGCCAGCAGTTACTCAGCAGGAGGAACTGAAGCTTTCTTT. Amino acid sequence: CASSYSAGGTEAFF.